Below are 16 T cell receptor beta chains sequenced from a single sample in a study of cytomegalovirus exposure and HLA in healthy donors (dated by TCRdb to about 2017). The library was produced with the immunoSEQ multiplex PCR assay. A mixture of 60 forward primers for TCR Vbeta segments and 13 reverse primers for TCR Jbeta segments was used in the multiplex PCR. The table was pulled from immuneACCESS by TCRdb, which kept in-frame rearrangements only. Such tables lose some clones; where checked, under half of the loss comes from unresolved V genes, and the rest has no known cause. The sample yields 180,000 or so clones; 70% to 80% were counted once. The ten top clones hold 0.7% to 0.85% of the sample. The sample consisted of PBMCs. Receptor source: a female donor in good health and CMV-seronegative.

This clone turned up a few times. The chain combines TRBV15 with TRBJ1-1; no clear D gene. V gave up 5 bases and J gave up 3 bases, with 10 bases separating them. This CDR3 has 13 residues. CDR1 is LNHNV and CDR2 is YYDKDF in the germline V gene (reference sequence). CDR3 protein: CATSPAGDTEAFF. DNA of the CDR3: TGTGCCACCAGCCCAGCCGGGGACACTGAAGCTTTCTTT.

The V gene is TRBV14, the J gene TRBJ2-4, with D maybe TRBD1 (5 bases). The CDR3 is 16 amino acids. Trimming removed 0 bases from V and 4 bases from J, with 13 bases in between. CDR1 and CDR2 (germline): SGHDN, FVKESK. CDR3 nucleotide sequence: TGTGCCAGCAGCCAAGATAAAGGCAGGGTAAAAAACATTCAGTACTTC. Amino acids: CASSQDKGRVKNIQYF.

The chain links TRBV9 to TRBJ1-2; D is unresolved. CDR3 size: 16 residues. Germline V gives CDR1 SGDLS, CDR2 YYNGEE. V was shortened by 4 bases and J by 5 bases, with 21 bases between the two germline ends. CDR3 residues: CASSSKPREVSYGYTF. CDR3 nucleotides: TGTGCCAGCAGCTCGAAACCCAGAGAGGTCTCATATGGCTACACCTTC.

This clone occurred once. The V and J genes are TRBV6-5 and TRBJ1-4, with TRBD1 matching 8 bases. The CDR3 sequence is 13 residues long. Germline values: CDR1 MNHEY, CDR2 SVGAGI. The V and J ends lost 8 bases and 4 bases, in that order; junction bases with no gene match: 3. The CDR3 DNA is TGTGCCAGCCAGACAGGGGTTAATGAAAAACTGTTTTTT. Translation: CASQTGVNEKLFF.

The CDR3 loop reads CASSRAGTSYNEQFF. The CDR3 nucleotides are TGTGCCAGCAGCCGAGCGGGAACCTCCTACAATGAGCAGTTCTTC. This chain uses TRBV25-1 with TRBJ2-1; 7 bases line up with TRBD2. CDR1 and CDR2 (germline): MGHDK, SYGVNS. V shed 6 bases and J 0 bases; nucleotides not matched to a gene: 5. The CDR3 contains 15 residues.

This clone was seen only once. V usage is TRBV9 and J usage is TRBJ2-1; 15 nucleotides align to TRBD2. The CDR3 is 20 residues long. Per germline, CDR1 SGDLS and CDR2 YYNGEE. With V trimmed by 4 bases and J by 1 base, 12 bases remained unmatched. The CDR3 reads CASSPSGLAGGSGSYNEQFF. The CDR3, as DNA: TGTGCCAGCAGCCCTTCGGGACTAGCGGGGGGCAGCGGGTCCTACAATGAGCAGTTCTTC.

This chain joins TRBV11-2 and TRBJ2-1; 7 bases are a match to TRBD1. V lost 1 base and J lost 5; bases outside the gene matches: 5. Germline V gene sequence: CDR1 SGHAT, CDR2 FQNNGV. This CDR3 spans 15 amino acids. This chain's CDR3 is CASSLVLGTDNEQFF. The CDR3 DNA follows: TGTGCCAGCAGCTTAGTTCTCGGGACAGACAATGAGCAGTTCTTC. Full variable domain (rest looked up from reference TRBV11-2 and TRBJ2-1): EAGVAQSPRYKIIEKRQSVAFWCNPISGHATLYWYQQILGQGPKLLIQFQNNGVVDDSQLPKDRFSAERLKGVDSTLKIQPAKLEDSAVYLCASSLVLGTDNEQFFGPGTRLTVL.

The J gene is TRBJ2-2, the V gene TRBV27; unclear D gene. This CDR3 has 14 residues. The germline gives CDR1 MNHEY, CDR2 SMNVEV (reference sequence). V was shortened by 6 bases and J by 5 bases, with 13 bases between the two germline ends. In nucleotides, the CDR3 is TGTGCCAGCAGCGGTCGGTCTTCGACCGGGGAGCTGTTTTTT. It specifies CASSGRSSTGELFF.

The J gene is TRBJ2-7, the V gene TRBV5-1; D gene unclear. The CDR3 consists of 13 residues. Germline V CDR1 and CDR2: SGHRS, YFSETQ. V was clipped by 4 bases and J by 1 base, with 9 bases between them. CDR3 sequence: CASSPTNSYEQYF. The CDR3 bases are TGCGCCAGCAGCCCGACAAATTCCTACGAGCAGTACTTC.

Only one count was recorded for this clone. Here the CDR3 DNA reads TGTGCCAGCAGCTTAGGGGGACAGAACCTCTACGAGCAGTACTTC. Residues: CASSLGGQNLYEQYF. This chain connects TRBV7-2 to TRBJ2-7, with 7 bases matching TRBD1. Germline CDR1 SGHTA, CDR2 FQGNSA. Losses at the gene ends were 1 base for V and 3 bases for J; bases not matched to a gene: 6. The CDR3 totals 15 residues.

This clone has only a few counts. The chain joins TRBV7-2 to TRBJ1-5, with 8 bases lining up with TRBD1. CDR3 length equals 15 residues. CDR1 is SGHTA, CDR2 FQGNSA, per germline. Germline trimming cut 6 bases from V and 4 bases from J; bases unmatched to any gene: 8. CDR3 DNA sequence: TGTGCCAGCAGTCCTACGACAGGGGCTAATCAGCCCCAGCATTTT. Its translation is CASSPTTGANQPQHF.

The genes are TRBV6-6 and TRBJ2-1; 7 bases are shared with TRBD2. The CDR3 loop spans 12 amino acids. V gave up 0 bases and J gave up 15 bases; unmatched junction bases: 5. Per the germline V gene, CDR1 is MNHNY and CDR2 is SVGAGI (reference sequence). The CDR3 sequence is CASSYSRREWFF. The DNA of the CDR3 is TGTGCCAGCAGTTACTCGAGGCGGGAGTGGTTCTTC.

This rearrangement joins TRBV25-1 to TRBJ2-5, with TRBD1 matching 9 bases. CDR1 and CDR2 (germline): MGHDK, SYGVNS. V shed 3 bases and J 1 base; nucleotides not matched to a gene: 3. This CDR3 contains 15 residues. The CDR3 loop is CASSDGTGIQETQYF. CDR3 bases: TGTGCCAGCAGTGACGGGACAGGGATCCAAGAGACCCAGTACTTC. Together with reference TRBV25-1 and TRBJ2-5, the CDR3 gives the full variable domain: EADIYQTPRYLVIGTGKKITLECSQTMGHDKMYWYQQDPGMELHLIHYSYGVNSTEKGDLSSESTVSRIRTEHFPLTLESARPSHTSQYLCASSDGTGIQETQYFGPGTRLLVL.

The gene calls are TRBV7-2 and TRBJ1-5; D not certain. Germline V CDR1 and CDR2: SGHTA, FQGNSA. This CDR3 is built from 14 residues. Deletions cut 2 bases from V and 3 bases from J, with 8 bases between. In DNA form, the CDR3 reads TGTGCCAGCAGCTTAACAGTGTTCAATCAGCCCCAGCATTTT. Protein: CASSLTVFNQPQHF.

V usage is TRBV5-1 and J usage is TRBJ2-5; 10 positions agree with TRBD1. The J call is uncertain, as TRBJ2-7 better fits the DNA end. CDR1 is SGHRS and CDR2 is YFSETQ in the germline V gene. This CDR3 region has 15 residues. The CDR3 region is CASSSDRGLSYEQYF. The CDR3 DNA sequence: TGCGCCAGCAGCTCCGACAGGGGGCTCTCCTACGAGCAGTACTTC.

The chain has TRBV4-2 and TRBJ2-7; a weak D match, TRBD1 (5 bases). The V end lost 0 bases, the J end lost 5 bases, and 8 bases lay between the germline ends. CDR3 length equals 13 residues. Germline V gene data show CDR1 as LGHNA and CDR2 as YNFKEQ. The CDR3 loop reads CASSQERGHEQYF. In DNA form, the CDR3 reads TGTGCCAGCAGCCAAGAAAGGGGCCACGAGCAGTACTTC.